The 13 T cell receptor beta chains below were found in one sample sequenced in a study of control samples from healthy donors and cancer patients. Some clones are missing from TCRdb's copy, which holds only in-frame ones; the method was immunoSEQ multiplex PCR. The sample consists of 130,000 or so clones, around 87% of them appearing once. What was sequenced was blood. Every receptor here comes from a man in his sixties in good health.

This sequence joins TRBV6-6 and TRBJ2-3; 10 bases agree with TRBD2. The ends lost 6 bases at V and 2 bases at J; junction bases unmatched: 8. The CDR3 is 16 amino acids. The germline V gene encodes CDR1 MNHNY and CDR2 SVGAGI (reference sequence). The CDR3 sequence: CASRGSGGHSTDTQYF. CDR3 coding DNA: TGTGCCAGCAGAGGTAGCGGGGGGCACTCCACAGATACGCAGTATTTT.

The gene calls are TRBV9 and TRBJ1-5; 11 positions match TRBD1. Losses at the gene ends were 4 bases for V and 0 bases for J; bases not matched to a gene: 3. The V gene's germline CDR1 is SGDLS and CDR2 YYNGEE. CDR3 length: 16 residues. The CDR3 is CASSTGTGGSNQPQHF. CDR3 sequence (DNA): TGTGCCAGCAGCACCGGGACAGGGGGTAGCAATCAGCCCCAGCATTTT.

V gene TRBV10-2 combines with J gene TRBJ1-1; D perhaps matches TRBD1 (6 bases). V was shortened by 6 bases and J by 1 base, with 15 bases between the two germline ends. Germline CDR1 and CDR2: WSHSY and SAAADI. This CDR3 region has 15 residues. CDR3 amino acids: CASSQDDRWNTEAFF. CDR3 nucleotide sequence: TGCGCCAGCAGCCAAGATGACAGGTGGAACACTGAAGCTTTCTTT.

The V gene is TRBV28, the J gene TRBJ1-3; TRBD1 aligns across 7 bases. The length of the CDR3 is 14 residues. V shed 4 bases, J shed 3 bases, and the junction held 3 bases outside the gene matches. CDR1 is MDHEN and CDR2 is SYDVKM in the germline V gene. CDR3 bases: TGTGCCAGCAGTTCCGGGACAGATGGAAACACCATATATTTT. Translated: CASSSGTDGNTIYF.

The J gene is TRBJ2-1, the V gene TRBV24-1; 12 nucleotides align to TRBD2. Per germline, CDR1 KGHDR and CDR2 SFDVKD. V was clipped by 4 bases and J by 4 bases; unmatched bases: 4. This CDR3 is 16 amino acids long. CDR3: CATSDAGLAGYNEQFF. The CDR3 DNA is TGTGCCACCAGTGACGCTGGACTAGCGGGGTACAATGAGCAGTTCTTC.

The rearrangement joins TRBV6-5 to TRBJ1-2; D is ambiguous. Deletions cut 8 bases from V and 8 bases from J, with 21 bases between. There are 14 residues in the CDR3. The V gene's germline CDR1 is MNHEY and CDR2 SVGAGI. This chain's CDR3 is CASDPGPPSGGYTF. The CDR3 DNA reads TGTGCCAGCGATCCGGGTCCCCCAAGTGGAGGCTACACCTTC.

The V gene is TRBV6-5, the J gene TRBJ1-3; D is perhaps TRBD1 (5 bases). Trimming removed 10 bases from V and 4 bases from J, with 11 bases in between. The V gene's germline CDR1 is MNHEY and CDR2 SVGAGI. The CDR3 covers 12 residues. The CDR3 nucleotides are TGTGCCATAGGGGCCCTCGGAAACACCATATATTTT. Amino acids: CAIGALGNTIYF.

V usage is TRBV6-5 and J usage is TRBJ2-3; 10 bases are a match to TRBD1. From germline, CDR1 is MNHEY and CDR2 SVGAGI. Trimming removed 6 bases from V and 2 bases from J; junction bases left unmatched: 5. The CDR3 is 15 residues long. The CDR3 nucleotides read TGTGCCAGCAGCGTCGGGACAGGGGCCACAGATACGCAGTATTTT. This codes for CASSVGTGATDTQYF.

This chain joins TRBV7-2 and TRBJ1-1; 10 positions match TRBD1. Germline CDR1 SGHTA, CDR2 FQGNSA. J was trimmed by 7 bases and V by 3 bases; bases with no gene match: 2. The length of the CDR3 is 13 residues. In DNA, the CDR3 is TGTGCCAGCAGCTTGACAGGGGGCTTTGAAGCTTTCTTT. Its protein product is CASSLTGGFEAFF.

The rearrangement uses TRBV5-1 and TRBJ1-1; no reliable D call. Germline CDR1 and CDR2: SGHRS and YFSETQ. The V and J ends lost 0 bases and 1 base respectively, with 7 bases between them. The CDR3 spans 14 residues. The chain's CDR3 is CASSLVGSNTEAFF. The CDR3 region has the DNA TGCGCCAGCAGCTTGGTCGGGTCGAACACTGAAGCTTTCTTT. The full variable domain, in which reference TRBV5-1 and TRBJ1-1 provide the parts outside the CDR3, is KAGVTQTPRYLIKTRGQQVTLSCSPISGHRSVSWYQQTPGQGLQFLFEYFSETQRNKGNFPGRFSGRQFSNSRSEMNVSTLELGDSALYLCASSLVGSNTEAFFGQGTRLTVV.

The chain carries TRBV28 and TRBJ1-3; D not certain. This CDR3 is 15 amino acids long. Between the trimmed V and J ends, which lost 3 bases and 4 bases, there was a span of 13 bases. Germline lookup yields CDR1 MDHEN and CDR2 SYDVKM. The CDR3 loop reads CASSFPPGTGNTIYF. For the CDR3, the DNA is TGTGCCAGCAGTTTTCCCCCGGGAACCGGAAACACCATATATTTT.

The rearrangement links TRBV28 to TRBJ1-2; 8 bases line up with TRBD1. Trimming took 11 bases from V and 4 from J; bases not matched to a gene: 6. The germline V gene encodes CDR1 MDHEN and CDR2 SYDVKM. CDR3 size: 12 residues. CDR3 sequence (DNA): TGTGCCGGTGGACAGGGAATCTATGGCTACACCTTC. Its protein is CAGGQGIYGYTF.

The V and J genes are TRBV6-5 and TRBJ1-5; D is perhaps TRBD1 (5 bases). CDR3 length: 14 residues. V was clipped by 8 bases and J by 4 bases, with 15 bases between them. Germline-derived CDR1 and CDR2 are MNHEY and SVGAGI. This CDR3 is CASEPGGANQPQHF. As DNA, the CDR3 is TGTGCCAGCGAACCAGGAGGGGCAAATCAGCCCCAGCATTTT.